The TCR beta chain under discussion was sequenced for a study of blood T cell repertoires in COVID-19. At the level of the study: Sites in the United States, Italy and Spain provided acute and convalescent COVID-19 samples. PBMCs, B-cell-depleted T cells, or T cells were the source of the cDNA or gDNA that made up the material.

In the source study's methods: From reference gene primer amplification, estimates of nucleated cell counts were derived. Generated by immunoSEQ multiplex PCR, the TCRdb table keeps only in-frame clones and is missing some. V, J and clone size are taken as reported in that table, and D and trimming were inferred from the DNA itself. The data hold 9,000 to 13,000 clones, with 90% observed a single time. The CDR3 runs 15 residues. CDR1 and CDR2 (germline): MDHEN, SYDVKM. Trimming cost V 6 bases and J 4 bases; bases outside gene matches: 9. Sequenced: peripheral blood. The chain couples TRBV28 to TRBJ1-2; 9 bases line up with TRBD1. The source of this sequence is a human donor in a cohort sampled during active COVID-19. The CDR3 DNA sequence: TGTGCCAGCAGCACCGGGACAGGGATCGGCTATGGCTACACCTTC. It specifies CASSTGTGIGYGYTF.